This T cell receptor beta chain was recovered during a study of blood T cells in healthy people across ages (dated by TCRdb to 2014 to 2015). General notes on the study: In model experiments, roughly one uniquely barcoded TCR beta cDNA molecule per two T cells was captured by template switching. Four age groups were formed from the donors: young (average 16 years), middle-aged (around 37), aged (over 55) and long-lived (about 75). The study analyzed two additional independent replicas of 1 million unique cDNA reads from the same blood draw for two donors, one aged 18 to 29 and one aged 80 or older. The study measured age-related changes in TCR beta repertoire diversity using deep sequencing normalized with unique cDNA molecular identifiers.

In the germline V gene, CDR1 corresponds to SQVTM and CDR2 to ANQGSEA. Trimming takes 7 bases from V and 4 bases from J, and the germline ends sit 19 bases apart. The CDR3 goes from the cysteine to the phenylalanine over 14 residues. Here the CDR3 DNA is all that survives: 42 bases in frame from base 1. The roughly 39 donors, aged about 6 to 100 years, were systemically healthy Caucasian individuals from Russia. Ten milliliters of peripheral blood were drawn from each donor into EDTA-treated Vacutainer tubes. Ficoll-Paque density-gradient centrifugation was used to isolate PBMCs, with at least 6.5 million per sample. Trizol reagent was used to extract total RNA from the PBMCs, yielding at least 5 micrograms per sample. For every donor, an aliquot of PBMCs went through flow cytometry to measure the percentages of naive CD45RAhigh/CD27high T cells. The research as a whole found: Estimates of total diversity based on one million sequenced T cells were regarded as lower bounds and as underestimates. Because donor CMV infection status was unknown, age-related changes in expanded clonotypes were potentially confounded. Compared with the aged group, more naive CD4+ T cells, fewer expanded clones and increased TCR diversity were shown by the long-lived group, suggesting age selection. There was a strong correlation between observed TCR beta diversity and the percentage of naive T cells measured by flow cytometry. Since profiling was done on bulk unsorted PBMCs, naive and antigen-experienced compartments could not be conclusively compared. Observed TCR beta diversity per million T cells fell roughly linearly with age, and a significant reduction was already apparent by age about 38.

About this clonotype: The antigen it binds to is not known. Base-call qualities are not available, and no considerably larger clone is one nucleotide away.

Library construction relied on 5' RACE. The run used an Illumina HiSeq 2500. The second PCR ran for roughly 7 to 12 cycles and used a J-beta primer mix along with a sample-barcoded 5' primer. Each TCR beta cDNA molecule received a unique molecular identifier from a template-switch 5' adaptor carrying 12 random nucleotides. At least 3 million CDR3-containing paired-end reads were obtained from each sample. First-strand cDNA was synthesized from all RNA with the Mint cDNA synthesis kit, primed by a TRBC-specific oligonucleotide. Following uracil-DNA glycosylase treatment, a first 18-cycle PCR with universal primers M1SS and BC2_uni_R was performed on all cDNA. Per the authors' processing: For normalization, 1 million high-quality reads were randomly selected from each sample, with every read carrying a distinct molecular identifier. Instead of being binned into consensus sequences, reads that shared molecular identifiers were thrown out. CDR3 identification, clonotype clustering and error correction used MiTCR with a Q25 quality threshold and the strictest error-elimination algorithm. A nonparametric unseen species model with Euler transformation was used to estimate a lower bound on total TCR beta diversity. TCRdb took the public reads, trimmed them with fastp at Q25, ran MiXCR for clone calling and kept in-frame beta chains. Entries are consolidated by CDR3 protein sequence, retaining the most common genes and DNA. Here the V and J calls rest on TCRdb's processing, not on the authors' analysis. A total of roughly 1 million distinct CDR3 sequences appear in this sample, about 23% of them only once. The ten biggest clones cover 0.65% to 0.95% of the sample.

A further study also used this sample, focusing on T cells of mothers and their children. The second paper further reports: Nine systemically healthy Caucasian individuals served as donors, namely three mothers together with their six children. cDNA synthesis used all of the extracted RNA, with approximately 1.6 ug of RNA in each 15 ul reaction. In the second PCR, sample barcodes and 2-4 random nucleotides were introduced via the M1S primer. Over 9.5 million TCR beta CDR3 reads were obtained for each mother, and approximately 3.2 million reads were obtained for each child. In both related and unrelated pairs, thymic selection shapes the output of TCR recombination in a similar way, with inherited differences having only a minor effect. Normalized repertoire overlap in related mother-child pairs was always slightly higher than in unrelated mother-child pairs, but the difference was never significant. No persistent microchimeric T cell clones were detected, at a sensitivity of roughly 99 clones per million clonotypes. The study used deep NGS to compare TCR beta repertoires of mothers and children, seeking features distinguishing related mother-child pairs from unrelated individuals. Mothers averaged 40 +/- 4 years of age and children averaged around 10 +/- 4 years. Libraries were sequenced on Illumina HiSeq 2000 with 100+100 nt paired-end reads after adapter ligation with NEBNext reagents. To prevent cross-contamination, the mother and child libraries were prepared one month apart and sequenced in separate runs. For each donor, between about 500,000 and 2,200,000 distinct TCR beta clonotypes were identified. Naive TCR beta clonotypes were estimated from low-frequency clonotypes matched to each donor's FACS-determined naive share, without sorting.

The sequenced material came from blood. This TCR derives from a girl between 2 and 10 years old in good health. The rearrangement joined TRBV29-1 to TRBJ2-5; a tentative D call is TRBD2 (5 bases match). The sequence in DNA is TGCAGCGCCGGCATTTGGGCGGCGGGAGAGACCCAGTACTTC. Its coded protein is CSAGIWAAGETQYF.